Included here is one T cell receptor beta chain sequence, with context. This clone's antigen is unknown. The record has no base qualities; no much larger clone is one base away. The data derive from a study of Ad26.COV2.S vaccination and SARS-CoV-2 variants (dated by TCRdb to about 2021). Study-level background: Donors in the vaccine arm were drawn from COV1001, a multicentre, randomized, double-blind, placebo-controlled phase I-IIa trial testing Ad26.COV2.S in healthy adults. Ad26.COV2.S was given intramuscularly at 5x10^10 or 1x10^11 viral particles, as a single shot or as two shots 56 days apart. TCRbeta repertoire sequencing was used to assess the specificity and breadth of SARS-CoV-2-reactive T cell receptors after Ad26.COV2.S vaccination. The TCR-sequenced set comprised about 30 samples: about 19 Ad26.COV2.S vaccine recipients, 5 placebo recipients and 8 SARS-CoV-2 convalescent individuals. Trial participants were randomized into five groups of five, in which low-dose or high-dose Ad26.COV2.S was given once or twice, or placebo was given on both occasions. Investigators did not know the trial group allocation while performing experiments and assessing outcomes. Summary of the overall study and its limitations: Non-spike TCR breadth was comparable between vaccine and placebo recipients, consistent with the vaccine containing only spike. The authors noted that total T cell responses may have been underestimated by the TCR breadth and depth analyses. The study was not powered for comparison of responses between vaccine doses or regimens. Substantial breadth of spike-specific CD8+ and CD4+ T cell responses was reported after vaccination. Compared with placebo recipients, Ad26.COV2.S recipients showed higher spike-specific TCR breadth (P = 0.0014).

The sample's treatment or condition, from its label and the paper: approximately 18 received Ad26.COV2.S at low or high dose, single or two shots; about 5 received placebo; per-sample allocation not given. For vaccine and placebo recipients, the sequenced repertoires came from samples collected on day 63 after the first injection. Cohort 1b enrolled 25 to 30 adults aged 18-55 years at a single site in Boston, USA, between 29 July and 7 August 2020. Ad26.COV2.S was a replication-incompetent adenovirus type 26 vector expressing a prefusion-stabilized SARS-CoV-2 spike protein from the original Wuhan strain. The immunoSEQ Assay was used to sequence TCRbeta CDR3 regions. After extraction, genomic DNA underwent amplification by bias-controlled multiplex PCR, followed by high-throughput sequencing. Turning to the authors' computational methods: To quantify the absolute abundance of each unique TCRbeta CDR3 region, sequences were collapsed and filtered. T cell fraction was estimated by normalizing TCRbeta template counts to usable DNA, which was measured by amplifying reference genes present in all nucleated cells. Repertoire TCRs were annotated as SARS-CoV-2-specific when V gene, CDR3 amino acid sequence and J gene were exactly matched to a known reactive TCR set. The reference SARS-CoV-2 TCR set was obtained from MIRA and was filtered for enrichment in COVID-19-positive ImmuneCODE repertoires, whereby public or cross-reactive TCRs were removed. Using the MIRA antigens, annotated TCRs were further analysed by specific ORF or by position within an ORF. Breadth was defined as annotated unique rearrangements over total unique productive rearrangements; depth was the summed frequency of those rearrangements. Two-sided Wilcoxon rank-sum tests were applied when comparing TCR breadth between groups. The table comes from immuneACCESS by way of TCRdb, which keeps in-frame sequences with V and J called. Part of the clones is missing from these tables; in studies checked, under half for an unresolved V gene and the rest for unknown reasons. V and J calls and clone size follow that table, whereas D and trimming were derived from the DNA. The sample data list a few hundred thousand clones, and roughly 80% of these were observed just once. The ten top clones hold almost 7.5% of the sample.

Via the germline V gene, CDR1 is SGHRS and CDR2 YFSETQ. V is shortened by 0 bases, J by 5 bases, and the region joining them spans 9 bases. From the cysteine through the phenylalanine, the CDR3 covers 14 amino acids. Just the 42-base CDR3 DNA is kept, in frame starting at base 1. This specimen was peripheral blood, taken in a trial of Ad26.COV2.S vaccine versus placebo. The chain is made from TRBV5-1 and TRBJ1-5; a tentative D match to TRBD1 spans 5 bases. The TCR sequence derives from a person aged 18-60 years who received the Ad26.COV2.S COVID-19 vaccine or a placebo. The CDR3 protein sequence reads: CASSLGGADQPQHF. The nucleotide sequence is TGCGCCAGCAGCTTGGGCGGGGCAGATCAGCCCCAGCATTTT.